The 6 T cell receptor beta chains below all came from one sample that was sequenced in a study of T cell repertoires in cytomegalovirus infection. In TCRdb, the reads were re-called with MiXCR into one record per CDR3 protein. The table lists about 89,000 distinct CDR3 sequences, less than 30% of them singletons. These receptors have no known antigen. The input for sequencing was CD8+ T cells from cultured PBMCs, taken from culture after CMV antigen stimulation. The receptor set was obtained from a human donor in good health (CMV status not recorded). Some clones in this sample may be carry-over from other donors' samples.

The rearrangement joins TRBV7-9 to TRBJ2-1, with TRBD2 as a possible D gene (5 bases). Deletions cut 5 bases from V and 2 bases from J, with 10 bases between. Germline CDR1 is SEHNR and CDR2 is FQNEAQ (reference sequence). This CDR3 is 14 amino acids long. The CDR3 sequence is CASSESGTYNEQFF. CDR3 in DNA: TGTGCCAGCAGCGAATCCGGGACCTACAATGAGCAGTTCTTC.

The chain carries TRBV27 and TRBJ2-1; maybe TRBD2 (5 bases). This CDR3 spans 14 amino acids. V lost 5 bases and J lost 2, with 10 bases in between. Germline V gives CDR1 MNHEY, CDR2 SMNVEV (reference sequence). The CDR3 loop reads CASSAAGAYNEQFF. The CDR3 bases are TGTGCCAGCAGTGCCGCGGGCGCCTACAATGAGCAGTTCTTC.

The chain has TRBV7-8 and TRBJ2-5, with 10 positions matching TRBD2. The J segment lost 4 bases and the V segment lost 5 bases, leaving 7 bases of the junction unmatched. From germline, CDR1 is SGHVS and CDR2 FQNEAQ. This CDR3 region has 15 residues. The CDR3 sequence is CASSLIAGGGETQYF. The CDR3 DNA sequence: TGTGCCAGCAGCCTTATAGCGGGGGGTGGAGAGACCCAGTACTTC.

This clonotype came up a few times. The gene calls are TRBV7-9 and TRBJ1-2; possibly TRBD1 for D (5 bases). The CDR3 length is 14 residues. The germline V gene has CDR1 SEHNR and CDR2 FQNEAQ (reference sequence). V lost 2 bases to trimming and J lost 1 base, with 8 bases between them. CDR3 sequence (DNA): TGTGCCAGCAGCTTAACAGGAGATAACTATGGCTACACCTTC. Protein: CASSLTGDNYGYTF.

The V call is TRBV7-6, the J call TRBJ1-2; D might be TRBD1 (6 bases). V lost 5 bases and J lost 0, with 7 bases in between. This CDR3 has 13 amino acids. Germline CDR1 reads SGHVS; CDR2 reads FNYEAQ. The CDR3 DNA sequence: TGTGCCAGCAGCCAGGGGACTAACTATGGCTACACCTTC. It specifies CASSQGTNYGYTF.

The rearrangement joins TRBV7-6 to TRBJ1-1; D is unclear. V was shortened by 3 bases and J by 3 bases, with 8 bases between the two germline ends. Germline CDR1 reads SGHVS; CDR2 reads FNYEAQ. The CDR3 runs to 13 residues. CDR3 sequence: CASSFGPDTEAFF. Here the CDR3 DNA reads TGTGCCAGCAGCTTCGGTCCCGACACTGAAGCTTTCTTT.